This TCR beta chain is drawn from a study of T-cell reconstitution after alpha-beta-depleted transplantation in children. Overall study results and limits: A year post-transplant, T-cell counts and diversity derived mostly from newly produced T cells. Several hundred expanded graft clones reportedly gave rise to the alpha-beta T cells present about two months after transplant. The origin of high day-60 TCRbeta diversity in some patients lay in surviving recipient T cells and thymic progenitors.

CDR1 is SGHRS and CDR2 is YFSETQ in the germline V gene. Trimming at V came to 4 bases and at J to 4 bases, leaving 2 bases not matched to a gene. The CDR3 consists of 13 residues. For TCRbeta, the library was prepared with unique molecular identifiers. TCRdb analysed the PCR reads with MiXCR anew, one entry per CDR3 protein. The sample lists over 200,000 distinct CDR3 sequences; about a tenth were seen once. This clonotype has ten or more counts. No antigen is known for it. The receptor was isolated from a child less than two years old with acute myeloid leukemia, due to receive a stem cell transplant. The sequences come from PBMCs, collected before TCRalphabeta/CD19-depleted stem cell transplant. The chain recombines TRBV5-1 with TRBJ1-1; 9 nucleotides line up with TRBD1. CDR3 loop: CASSNRGLTEAFF. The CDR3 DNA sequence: TGCGCCAGCAGCAACAGGGGGCTCACTGAAGCTTTCTTT.